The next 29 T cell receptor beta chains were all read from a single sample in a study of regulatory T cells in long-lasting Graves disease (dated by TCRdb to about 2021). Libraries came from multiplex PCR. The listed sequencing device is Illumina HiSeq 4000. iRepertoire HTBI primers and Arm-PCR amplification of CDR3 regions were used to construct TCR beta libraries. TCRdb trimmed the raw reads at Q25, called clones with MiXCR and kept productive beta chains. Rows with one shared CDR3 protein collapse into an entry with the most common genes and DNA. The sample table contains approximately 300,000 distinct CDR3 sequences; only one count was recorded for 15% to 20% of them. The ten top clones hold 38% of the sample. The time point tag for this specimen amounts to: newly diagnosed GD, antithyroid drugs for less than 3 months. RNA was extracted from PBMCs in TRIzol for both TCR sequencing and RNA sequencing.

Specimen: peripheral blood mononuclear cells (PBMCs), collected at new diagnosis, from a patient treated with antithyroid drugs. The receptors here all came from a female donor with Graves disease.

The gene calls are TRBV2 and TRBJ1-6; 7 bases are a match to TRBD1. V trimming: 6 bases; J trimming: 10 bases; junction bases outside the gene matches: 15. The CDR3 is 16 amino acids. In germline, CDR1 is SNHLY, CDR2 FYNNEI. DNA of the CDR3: TGTGCCAGCAGCCAGTTCCAGGGGGATTCGACCTCACCCCTCCACTTT. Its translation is CASSQFQGDSTSPLHF. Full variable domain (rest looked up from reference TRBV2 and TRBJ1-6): EPEVTQTPSHQVTQMGQEVILRCVPISNHLYFYWYRQILGQKVEFLVSFYNNEISEKSEIFDDQFSVERPDGSNFTLKIRSTKLEDSAMYFCASSQFQGDSTSPLHFGNGTRLTVT.

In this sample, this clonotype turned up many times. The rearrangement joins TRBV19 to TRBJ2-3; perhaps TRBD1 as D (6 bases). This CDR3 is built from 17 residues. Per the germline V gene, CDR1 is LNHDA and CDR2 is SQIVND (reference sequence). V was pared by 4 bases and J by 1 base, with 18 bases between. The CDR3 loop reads CASSTRQAAGGTDTQYF. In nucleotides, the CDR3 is TGTGCCAGTAGTACACGACAGGCCGCCGGAGGCACAGATACGCAGTATTTT.

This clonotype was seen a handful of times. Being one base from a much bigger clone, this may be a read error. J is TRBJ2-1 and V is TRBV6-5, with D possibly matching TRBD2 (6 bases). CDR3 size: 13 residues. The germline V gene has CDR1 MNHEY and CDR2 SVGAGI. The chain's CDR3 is CTSSYPRRDEQFF. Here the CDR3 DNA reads TGTACCAGCAGTTACCCGAGGAGGGATGAGCAGTTCTTC.

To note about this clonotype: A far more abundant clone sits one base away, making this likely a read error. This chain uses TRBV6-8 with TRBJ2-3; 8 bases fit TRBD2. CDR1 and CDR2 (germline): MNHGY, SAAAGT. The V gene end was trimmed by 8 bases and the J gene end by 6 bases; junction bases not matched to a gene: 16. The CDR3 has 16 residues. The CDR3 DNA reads TGTGCCAGCGGTACGGGGGGGGAGGGCCTCGAGGATACGCAGTATTTT. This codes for CASGTGGEGLEDTQYF.

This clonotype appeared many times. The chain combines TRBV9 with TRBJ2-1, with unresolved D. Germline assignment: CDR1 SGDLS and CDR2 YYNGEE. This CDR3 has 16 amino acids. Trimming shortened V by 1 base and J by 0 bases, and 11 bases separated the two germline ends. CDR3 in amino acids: CASSVQGESSYNEQFF. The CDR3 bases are TGTGCCAGCAGCGTACAAGGCGAGAGCTCCTACAATGAGCAGTTCTTC.

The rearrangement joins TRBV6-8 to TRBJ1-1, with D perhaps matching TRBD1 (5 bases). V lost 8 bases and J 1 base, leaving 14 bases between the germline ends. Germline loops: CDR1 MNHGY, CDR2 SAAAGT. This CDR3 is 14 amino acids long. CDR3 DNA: TGTGCCAGCGGGAGGGACGCCTCGAACACTGAAGCTTTCTTT. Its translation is CASGRDASNTEAFF.

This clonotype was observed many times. The CDR3 coding sequence is TGCAGCGTTGAAGATCTGGAGTTCGGCGGGGAGCTGTTTTTT. Protein: CSVEDLEFGGELFF. The chain combines TRBV29-1 with TRBJ2-2; D is uncertain. Germline V gene data show CDR1 as SQVTM and CDR2 as ANQGSEA. The ends were cut back, 0 bases at V and 7 bases at J, with 12 bases in the middle. The CDR3 sequence is 14 residues long.

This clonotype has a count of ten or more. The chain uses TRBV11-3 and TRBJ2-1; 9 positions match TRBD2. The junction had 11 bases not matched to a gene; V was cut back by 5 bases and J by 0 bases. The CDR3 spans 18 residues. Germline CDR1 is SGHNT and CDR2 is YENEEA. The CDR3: CASSLDLAGASSYNEQFF. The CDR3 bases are TGTGCCAGCAGCCTCGACTTAGCGGGGGCTAGCTCCTACAATGAGCAGTTCTTC.

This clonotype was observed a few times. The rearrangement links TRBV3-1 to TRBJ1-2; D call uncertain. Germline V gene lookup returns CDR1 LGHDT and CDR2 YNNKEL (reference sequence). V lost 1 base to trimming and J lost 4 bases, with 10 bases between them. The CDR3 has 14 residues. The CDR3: CASSQGEGTYGYTF. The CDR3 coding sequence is TGTGCCAGCAGCCAAGGTGAGGGAACCTATGGCTACACCTTC. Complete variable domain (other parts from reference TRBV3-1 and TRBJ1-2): DTAVSQTPKYLVTQMGNDKSIKCEQNLGHDTMYWYKQDSKKFLKIMFSYNNKELIINETVPNRFSPKSPDKAHLNLHINSLELGDSAVYFCASSQGEGTYGYTFGSGTRLTVV.

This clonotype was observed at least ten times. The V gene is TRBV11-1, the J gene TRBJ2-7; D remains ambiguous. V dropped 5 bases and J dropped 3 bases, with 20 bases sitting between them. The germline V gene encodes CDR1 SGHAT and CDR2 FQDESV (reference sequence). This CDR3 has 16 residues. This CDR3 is CASSLTDGPINYEQYF. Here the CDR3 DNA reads TGTGCCAGCAGCCTGACCGACGGACCGATAAACTACGAGCAGTACTTC.

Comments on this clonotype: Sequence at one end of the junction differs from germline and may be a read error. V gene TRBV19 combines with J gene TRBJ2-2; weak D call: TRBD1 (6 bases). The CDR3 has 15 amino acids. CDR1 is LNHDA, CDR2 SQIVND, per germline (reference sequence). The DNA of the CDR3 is TGTGCCAGTGGTACACAGGGAGTAAACACCAGGGAGCTGTTTTTT. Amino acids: CASGTQGVNTRELFF.

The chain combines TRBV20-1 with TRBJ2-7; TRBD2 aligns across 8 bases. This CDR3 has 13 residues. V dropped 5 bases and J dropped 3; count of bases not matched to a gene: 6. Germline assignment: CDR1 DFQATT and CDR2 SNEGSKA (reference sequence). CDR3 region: CSAGSGGNYEQYF. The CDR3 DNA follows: TGCAGTGCTGGAAGCGGGGGAAACTACGAGCAGTACTTC.

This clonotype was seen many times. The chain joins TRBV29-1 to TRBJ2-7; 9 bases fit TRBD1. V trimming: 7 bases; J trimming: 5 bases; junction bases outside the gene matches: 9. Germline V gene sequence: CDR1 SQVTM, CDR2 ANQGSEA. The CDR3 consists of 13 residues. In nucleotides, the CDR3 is TGCAGCGCCGAAGGACAGGGGTTCCACGAGCAGTACTTC. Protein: CSAEGQGFHEQYF.

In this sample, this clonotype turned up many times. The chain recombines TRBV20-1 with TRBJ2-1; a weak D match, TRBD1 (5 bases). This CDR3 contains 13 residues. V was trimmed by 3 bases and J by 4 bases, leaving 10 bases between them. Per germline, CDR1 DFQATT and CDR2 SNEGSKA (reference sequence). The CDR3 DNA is TGCAGTGCTAGCGACAGCCTATACAATGAGCAGTTCTTC. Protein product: CSASDSLYNEQFF.

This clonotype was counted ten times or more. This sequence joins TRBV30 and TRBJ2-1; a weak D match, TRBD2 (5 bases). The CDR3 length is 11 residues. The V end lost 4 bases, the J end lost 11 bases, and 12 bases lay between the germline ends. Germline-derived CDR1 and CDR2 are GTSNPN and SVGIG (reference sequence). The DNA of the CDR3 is TGTGCCTGGACCTACCGGGAACAGCAGTTCTTC. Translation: CAWTYREQQFF. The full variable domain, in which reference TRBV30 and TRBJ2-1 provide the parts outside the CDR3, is SQTIHQWPATLVQPVGSPLSLECTVEGTSNPNLYWYRQAAGRGLQLLFYSVGIGQISSEVPQNLSASRPQDRQFILSSKKLLLSDSGFYLCAWTYREQQFFGPGTRLTVL.

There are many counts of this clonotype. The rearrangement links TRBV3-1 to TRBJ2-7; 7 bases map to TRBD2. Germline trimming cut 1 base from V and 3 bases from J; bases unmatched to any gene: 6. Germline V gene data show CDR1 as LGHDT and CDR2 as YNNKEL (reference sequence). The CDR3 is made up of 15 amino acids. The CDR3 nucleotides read TGTGCCAGCAGCCAAGTTCCTAGCGGTCGCTACGAGCAGTACTTC. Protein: CASSQVPSGRYEQYF.

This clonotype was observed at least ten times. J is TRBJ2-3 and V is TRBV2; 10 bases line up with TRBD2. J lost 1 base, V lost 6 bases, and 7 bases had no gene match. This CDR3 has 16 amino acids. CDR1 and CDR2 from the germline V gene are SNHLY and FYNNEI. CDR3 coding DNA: TGTGCCAGCAGATCGAGGGGGACTAGCGGCACAGATACGCAGTATTTT. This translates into CASRSRGTSGTDTQYF. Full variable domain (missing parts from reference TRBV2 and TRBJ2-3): EPEVTQTPSHQVTQMGQEVILRCVPISNHLYFYWYRQILGQKVEFLVSFYNNEISEKSEIFDDQFSVERPDGSNFTLKIRSTKLEDSAMYFCASRSRGTSGTDTQYFGPGTRLTVL.

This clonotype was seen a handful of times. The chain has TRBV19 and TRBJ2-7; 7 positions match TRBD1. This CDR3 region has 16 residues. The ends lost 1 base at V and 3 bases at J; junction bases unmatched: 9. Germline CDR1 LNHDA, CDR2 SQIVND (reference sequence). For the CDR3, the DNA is TGTGCCAGTAGTATAGGAGGGACAGTCCCTGTCTACGAGCAGTACTTC. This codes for CASSIGGTVPVYEQYF.

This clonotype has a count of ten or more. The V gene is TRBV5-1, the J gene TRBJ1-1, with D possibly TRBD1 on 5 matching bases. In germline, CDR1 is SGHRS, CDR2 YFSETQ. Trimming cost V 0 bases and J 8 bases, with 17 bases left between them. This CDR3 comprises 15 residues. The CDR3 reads CASSLVSGDSSEAFF. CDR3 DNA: TGCGCCAGCAGCTTGGTAAGTGGGGACTCGTCGGAAGCTTTCTTT.

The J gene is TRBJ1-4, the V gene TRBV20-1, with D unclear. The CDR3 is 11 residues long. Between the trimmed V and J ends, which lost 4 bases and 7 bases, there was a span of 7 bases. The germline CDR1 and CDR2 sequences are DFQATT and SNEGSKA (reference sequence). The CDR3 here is CSATPGEKLFF. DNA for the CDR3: TGCAGTGCTACCCCCGGTGAAAAACTGTTTTTT.

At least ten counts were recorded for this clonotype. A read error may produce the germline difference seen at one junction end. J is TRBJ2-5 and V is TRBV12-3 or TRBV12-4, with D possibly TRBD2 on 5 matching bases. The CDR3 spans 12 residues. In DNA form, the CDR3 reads TGTGCCAGCAGCTTAGCGAGGGAGACCCAGTACTTC. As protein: CASSLARETQYF.

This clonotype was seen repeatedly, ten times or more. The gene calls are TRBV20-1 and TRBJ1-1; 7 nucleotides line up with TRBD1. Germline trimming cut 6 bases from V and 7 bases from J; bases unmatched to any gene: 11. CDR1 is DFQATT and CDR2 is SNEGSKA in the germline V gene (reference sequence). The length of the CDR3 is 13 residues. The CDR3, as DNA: TGCAGTGCCGATATTGTGGACAGGAATGAAGCTTTCTTT. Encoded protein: CSADIVDRNEAFF.

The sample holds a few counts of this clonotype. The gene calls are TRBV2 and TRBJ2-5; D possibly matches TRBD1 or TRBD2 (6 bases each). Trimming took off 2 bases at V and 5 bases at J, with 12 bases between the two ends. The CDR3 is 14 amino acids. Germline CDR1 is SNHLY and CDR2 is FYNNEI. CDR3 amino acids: CASSENGGRETQYF. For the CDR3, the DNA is TGTGCCAGCAGTGAAAACGGGGGCCGGGAGACCCAGTACTTC.

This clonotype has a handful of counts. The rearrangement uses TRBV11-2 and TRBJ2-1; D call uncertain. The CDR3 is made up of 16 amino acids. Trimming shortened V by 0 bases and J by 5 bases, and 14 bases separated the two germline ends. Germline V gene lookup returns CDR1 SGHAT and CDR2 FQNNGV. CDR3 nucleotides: TGTGCCAGCAGCTTAGAGACAACCCGAAGTCACAATGAGCAGTTCTTC. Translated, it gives CASSLETTRSHNEQFF.

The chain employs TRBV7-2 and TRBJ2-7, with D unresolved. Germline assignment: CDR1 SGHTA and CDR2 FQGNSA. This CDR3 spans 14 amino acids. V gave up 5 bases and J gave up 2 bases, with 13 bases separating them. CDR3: CASSLGLGTYEQYF. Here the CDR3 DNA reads TGTGCCAGCAGCCTTGGGTTAGGGACCTACGAGCAGTACTTC.

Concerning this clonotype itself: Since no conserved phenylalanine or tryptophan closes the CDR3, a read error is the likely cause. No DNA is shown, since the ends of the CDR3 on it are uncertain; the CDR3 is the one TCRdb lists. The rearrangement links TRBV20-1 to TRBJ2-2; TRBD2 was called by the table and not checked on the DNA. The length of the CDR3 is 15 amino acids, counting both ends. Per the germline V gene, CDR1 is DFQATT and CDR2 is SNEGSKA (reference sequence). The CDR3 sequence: CSALRAGVNSGELSL.

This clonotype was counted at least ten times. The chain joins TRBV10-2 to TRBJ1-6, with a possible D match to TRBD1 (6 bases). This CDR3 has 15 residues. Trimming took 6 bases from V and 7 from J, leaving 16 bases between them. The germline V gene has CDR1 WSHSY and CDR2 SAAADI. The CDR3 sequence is CASRLRGTTNSPLHF. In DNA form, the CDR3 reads TGCGCCAGCAGACTACGAGGGACAACGAATTCACCCCTCCACTTT.

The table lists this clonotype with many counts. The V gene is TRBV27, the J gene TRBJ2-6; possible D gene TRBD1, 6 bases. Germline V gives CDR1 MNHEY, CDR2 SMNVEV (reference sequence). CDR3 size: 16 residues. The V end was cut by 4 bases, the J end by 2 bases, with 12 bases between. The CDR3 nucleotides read TGTGCCAGCAGTTCCCCTACAGGGACTGGGGCCAACGTCCTGACTTTC. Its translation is CASSSPTGTGANVLTF. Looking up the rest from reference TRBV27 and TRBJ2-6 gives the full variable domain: EAQVTQNPRYLITVTGKKLTVTCSQNMNHEYMSWYRQDPGLGLRQIYYSMNVEVTDKGDVPEGYKVSRKEKRNFPLILESPSPNQTSLYFCASSSPTGTGANVLTFGAGSRLTVL.

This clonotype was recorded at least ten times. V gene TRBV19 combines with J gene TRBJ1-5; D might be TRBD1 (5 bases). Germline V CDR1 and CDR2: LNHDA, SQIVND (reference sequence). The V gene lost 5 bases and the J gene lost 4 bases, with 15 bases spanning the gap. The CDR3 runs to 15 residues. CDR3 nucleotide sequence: TGTGCCAGTAGTTCGTTGGGGCAGGGAAATCAGCCCCAGCATTTT. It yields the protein CASSSLGQGNQPQHF.